One sample yielded the 14 T cell receptor beta chains listed below, sequenced in a study of PD-L1 blockade in urothelial cancer. Measured with immunoSEQ multiplex PCR; TCRdb has only the in-frame clones, and not every one. The sample lists fewer than 60,000 clones; 85% were seen once. Described time point: pretreatment peripheral blood. The sequences come from PBMCs, collected around atezolizumab (anti-PD-L1) treatment. The receptors stem from a man in his 70s with urothelial cancer.

This chain connects TRBV6-1 to TRBJ1-2; the D gene is possibly TRBD1 (5 bases). Germline CDR1 reads MNHNS; CDR2 reads SASEGT. Trimming stripped 0 bases from V and 0 bases from J, with 17 bases between. The CDR3 is 18 amino acids. CDR3 in DNA: TGTGCCAGCAGTGAAGCGGGGCCGCCGTTGGTCTCTAACTATGGCTACACCTTC. Translating it yields CASSEAGPPLVSNYGYTF.

J is TRBJ2-1 and V is TRBV29-1; D remains unclear. Trimming took off 4 bases at V and 4 bases at J, with 11 bases between the two ends. The CDR3 sequence is 13 residues long. Germline CDR1 is SQVTM and CDR2 is ANQGSEA. The chain's CDR3 is CSVAETEYNEQFF. The CDR3 bases are TGCAGCGTTGCGGAAACAGAATACAATGAGCAGTTCTTC.

V gene TRBV18 combines with J gene TRBJ2-2; unclear D gene. The germline gives CDR1 KGHSH, CDR2 LQKENI. The V and J ends lost 0 bases and 6 bases respectively, with 5 bases between them. The CDR3 extends over 13 amino acids. DNA for the CDR3: TGTGCCAGCTCACCACCGAAGCCCGGGGAGCTGTTTTTT. Translation: CASSPPKPGELFF.

The V gene is TRBV7-6, the J gene TRBJ2-3; 10 bases align to TRBD2. This CDR3 contains 15 residues. The V segment lost 5 bases and the J segment 14 bases; nucleotides outside the gene matches: 16. Germline loops: CDR1 SGHVS, CDR2 FNYEAQ. The CDR3 bases are TGTGCCAGCAGCGCAACTAGCGGGGAGCACAGATACGCGTATTTT. Its protein product is CASSATSGEHRYAYF.

The chain employs TRBV6-5 and TRBJ2-7; 9 nucleotides match TRBD1. V gave up 2 bases and J gave up 3 bases; unmatched junction bases: 5. Germline assignment: CDR1 MNHEY and CDR2 SVGAGI. The CDR3 covers 15 residues. The CDR3 spells CASSYRTGAIYEQYF. CDR3 nucleotide sequence: TGTGCCAGCAGTTACCGGACAGGGGCCATCTACGAGCAGTACTTC.

The gene calls are TRBV27 and TRBJ1-2, with 9 bases that match TRBD1. The CDR3 loop spans 14 amino acids. The ends lost 0 bases at V and 9 bases at J; junction bases unmatched: 5. Per the germline V gene, CDR1 is MNHEY and CDR2 is SMNVEV (reference sequence). The CDR3 loop is CASSLSGDRARYTF. CDR3 DNA sequence: TGTGCCAGCAGTTTATCAGGGGACAGGGCACGCTACACCTTC.

The V gene is TRBV27, the J gene TRBJ2-5, with 9 bases matching TRBD1. From germline, CDR1 is MNHEY and CDR2 SMNVEV (reference sequence). J lost 2 bases, V lost 6 bases, and 1 base had no gene match. This CDR3 has 13 residues. CDR3 residues: CASRGQGQETQYF. The CDR3 DNA reads TGTGCCAGCAGAGGACAGGGGCAAGAGACCCAGTACTTC.

The V gene is TRBV13, the J gene TRBJ2-3; 10 bases are shared with TRBD2. Germline trimming cut 5 bases from V and 6 bases from J; bases unmatched to any gene: 14. The CDR3 extends over 17 amino acids. The germline gives CDR1 PRHDT, CDR2 FYEKMQ (reference sequence). CDR3 in DNA: TGTGCCAGCAGCCGAGGAGCCAGCGGGAGGGTCCCGGATACGCAGTATTTT. It specifies CASSRGASGRVPDTQYF.

Only a few counts were recorded for this clone. The V gene is TRBV6-5, the J gene TRBJ2-7; 11 nucleotides line up with TRBD1. Germline CDR1 reads MNHEY; CDR2 reads SVGAGI. V shed 5 bases, J shed 7 bases, and the junction held 7 bases outside the gene matches. CDR3 size: 14 residues. CDR3 DNA sequence: TGTGCCAGCAGTACCGGACAGGGGGCTCTAGAGCAGTACTTC. Protein product: CASSTGQGALEQYF.

The chain has TRBV11-2 and TRBJ2-7; perhaps TRBD2 as D (7 bases). CDR3 length: 14 residues. The V and J ends lost 5 bases and 6 bases respectively, with 17 bases between them. From germline, CDR1 is SGHAT and CDR2 FQNNGV. CDR3 residues: CASSQGGRETEQYF. In DNA, the CDR3 is TGTGCCAGCAGCCAAGGGGGGAGGGAGACCGAGCAGTACTTC.

The V call is TRBV5-1, the J call TRBJ1-5; D unclear. Germline V gene sequence: CDR1 SGHRS, CDR2 YFSETQ. V was trimmed by 9 bases and J by 4 bases, leaving 5 bases between them. The CDR3 length is 10 residues. CDR3: CATPNQPQHF. In DNA, the CDR3 is TGCGCCACCCCTAATCAGCCCCAGCATTTT.

The chain combines TRBV15 with TRBJ2-1; D is undetermined. This CDR3 comprises 16 residues. The germline V and J ends were trimmed by 7 bases and 5 bases, with 21 bases remaining between them. Germline loops: CDR1 LNHNV, CDR2 YYDKDF (reference sequence). The chain's CDR3 is CATKPGSVRSHNEQFF. DNA of the CDR3: TGTGCCACCAAGCCCGGTTCGGTGAGGTCCCACAATGAGCAGTTCTTC.

This rearrangement joins TRBV5-6 to TRBJ1-1; 10 bases agree with TRBD1. J was trimmed by 5 bases and V by 5 bases; bases with no gene match: 15. Germline V gene data show CDR1 as SGHDT and CDR2 as YYEEEE. This CDR3 is 17 amino acids long. This CDR3 is CASRGTKRDRGSTEAFF. Here the CDR3 DNA reads TGTGCCAGCAGGGGAACGAAAAGGGACAGGGGCAGTACTGAAGCTTTCTTT.

The chain uses TRBV19 and TRBJ1-2; 9 bases line up with TRBD1. J lost 8 bases, V lost 9 bases, and 7 bases had no gene match. The CDR3 consists of 12 residues. The germline V gene has CDR1 LNHDA and CDR2 SQIVND (reference sequence). CDR3 sequence reads: CASLDRGWGYTF. Here the CDR3 DNA reads TGTGCCAGCCTGGACAGGGGTTGGGGCTACACCTTC. Full variable domain (missing parts from reference TRBV19 and TRBJ1-2): DGGITQSPKYLFRKEGQNVTLSCEQNLNHDAMYWYRQDPGQGLRLIYYSQIVNDFQKGDIAEGYSVSREKKESFPLTVTSAQKNPTAFYLCASLDRGWGYTFGSGTRLTVV.